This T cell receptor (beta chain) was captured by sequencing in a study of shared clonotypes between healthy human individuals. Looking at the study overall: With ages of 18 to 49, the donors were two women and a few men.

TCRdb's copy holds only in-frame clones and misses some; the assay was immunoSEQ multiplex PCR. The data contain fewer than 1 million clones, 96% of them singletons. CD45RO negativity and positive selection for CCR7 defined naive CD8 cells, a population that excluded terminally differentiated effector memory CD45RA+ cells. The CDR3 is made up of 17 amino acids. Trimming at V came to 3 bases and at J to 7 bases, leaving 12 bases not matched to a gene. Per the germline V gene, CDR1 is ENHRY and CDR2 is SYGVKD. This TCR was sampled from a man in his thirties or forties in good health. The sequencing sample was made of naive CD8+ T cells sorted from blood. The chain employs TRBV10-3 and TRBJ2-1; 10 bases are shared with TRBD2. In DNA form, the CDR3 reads TGTGCCATCAGTGAAGTCCTCCCTAGCGGGAGTTTGAATGAGCAGTTCTTC. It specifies CAISEVLPSGSLNEQFF.